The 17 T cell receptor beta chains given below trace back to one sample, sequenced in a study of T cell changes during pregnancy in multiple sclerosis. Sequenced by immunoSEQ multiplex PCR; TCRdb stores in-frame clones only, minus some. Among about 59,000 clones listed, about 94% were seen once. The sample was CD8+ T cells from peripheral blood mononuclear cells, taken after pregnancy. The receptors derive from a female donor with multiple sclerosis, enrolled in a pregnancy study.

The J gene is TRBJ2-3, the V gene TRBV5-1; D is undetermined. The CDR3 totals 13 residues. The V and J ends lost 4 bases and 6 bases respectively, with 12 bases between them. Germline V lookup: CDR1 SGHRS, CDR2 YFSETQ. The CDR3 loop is CASSPDAADTQYF. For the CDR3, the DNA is TGCGCCAGCAGCCCCGACGCGGCCGATACGCAGTATTTT.

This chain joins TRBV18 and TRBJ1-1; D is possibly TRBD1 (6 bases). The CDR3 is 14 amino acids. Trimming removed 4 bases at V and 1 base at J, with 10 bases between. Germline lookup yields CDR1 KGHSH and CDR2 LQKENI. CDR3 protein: CASSLGRGNTEAFF. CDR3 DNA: TGTGCCAGCTCACTCGGCAGGGGGAACACTGAAGCTTTCTTT.

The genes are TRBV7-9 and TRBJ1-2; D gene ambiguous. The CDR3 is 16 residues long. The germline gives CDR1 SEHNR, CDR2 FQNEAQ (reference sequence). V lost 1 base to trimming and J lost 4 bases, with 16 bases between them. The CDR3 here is CASSLVPGLEIYGYTF. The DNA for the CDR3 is TGTGCCAGCAGCTTAGTTCCCGGCCTAGAGATCTATGGCTACACCTTC.

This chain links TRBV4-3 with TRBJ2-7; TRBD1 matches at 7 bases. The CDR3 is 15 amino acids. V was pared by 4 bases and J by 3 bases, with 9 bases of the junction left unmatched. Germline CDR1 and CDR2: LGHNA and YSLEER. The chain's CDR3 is CASSPQRTGSYEQYF. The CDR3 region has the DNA TGCGCCAGCAGCCCCCAAAGGACAGGAAGCTACGAGCAGTACTTC.

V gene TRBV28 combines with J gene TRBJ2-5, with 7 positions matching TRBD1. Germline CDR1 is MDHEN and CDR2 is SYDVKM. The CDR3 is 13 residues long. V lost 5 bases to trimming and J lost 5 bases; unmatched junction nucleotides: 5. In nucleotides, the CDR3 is TGTGCCAGCAGTATTGACAGGGTGGAGACCCAGTACTTC. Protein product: CASSIDRVETQYF.

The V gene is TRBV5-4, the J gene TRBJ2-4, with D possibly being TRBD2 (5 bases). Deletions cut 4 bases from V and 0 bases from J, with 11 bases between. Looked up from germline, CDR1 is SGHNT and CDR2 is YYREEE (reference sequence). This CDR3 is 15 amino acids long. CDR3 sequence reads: CASSTERLAKNIQYF. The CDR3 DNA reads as TGTGCCAGCAGCACCGAGCGGTTAGCCAAAAACATTCAGTACTTC.

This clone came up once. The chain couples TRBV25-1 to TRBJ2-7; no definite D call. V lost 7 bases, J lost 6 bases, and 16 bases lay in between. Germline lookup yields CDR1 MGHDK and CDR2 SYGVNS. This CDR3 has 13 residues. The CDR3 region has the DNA TGTGCCAGCACCTTGACGGGTAGCAGCGAGCAGTACTTC. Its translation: CASTLTGSSEQYF.

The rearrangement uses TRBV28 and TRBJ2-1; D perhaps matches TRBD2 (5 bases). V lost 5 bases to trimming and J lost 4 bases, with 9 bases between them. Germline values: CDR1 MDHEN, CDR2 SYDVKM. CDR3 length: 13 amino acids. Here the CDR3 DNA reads TGTGCCAGCAGTCTGGGAGTGTACAATGAGCAGTTCTTC. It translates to CASSLGVYNEQFF.

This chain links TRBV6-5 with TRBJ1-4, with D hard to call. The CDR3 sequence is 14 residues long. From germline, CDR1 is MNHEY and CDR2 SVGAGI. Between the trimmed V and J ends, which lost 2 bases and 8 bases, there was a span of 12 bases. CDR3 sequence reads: CASSYSGGFEKLFF. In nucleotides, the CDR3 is TGTGCCAGCAGTTACAGCGGCGGGTTCGAAAAACTGTTTTTT.

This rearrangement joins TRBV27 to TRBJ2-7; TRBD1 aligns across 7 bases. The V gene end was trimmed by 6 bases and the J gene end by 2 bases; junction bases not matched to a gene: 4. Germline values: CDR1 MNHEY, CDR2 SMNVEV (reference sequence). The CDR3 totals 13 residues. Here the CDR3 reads CASSPGQTYEQYF. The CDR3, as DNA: TGTGCCAGCAGCCCGGGACAGACCTACGAGCAGTACTTC.

CDR3 in DNA: TGTGCCAGCAGTGAAATCGGGGGACAGGGAGAGACCCAGTACTTC. It specifies CASSEIGGQGETQYF. V gene TRBV2 combines with J gene TRBJ2-5; TRBD1 aligns across 9 bases. CDR1 and CDR2 (germline): SNHLY, FYNNEI. The CDR3 covers 15 residues. With 2 bases clipped from V and 4 bases from J, the junction kept 5 bases outside the gene matches. The full variable domain, its missing parts supplied by reference TRBV2 and TRBJ2-5, is EPEVTQTPSHQVTQMGQEVILRCVPISNHLYFYWYRQILGQKVEFLVSFYNNEISEKSEIFDDQFSVERPDGSNFTLKIRSTKLEDSAMYFCASSEIGGQGETQYFGPGTRLLVL.

CDR3 residues: CASRNWGDRSTDTQYF. DNA of the CDR3: TGTGCCAGCAGGAATTGGGGGGACAGGAGCACAGATACGCAGTATTTT. The genes are TRBV5-4 and TRBJ2-3; 8 bases map to TRBD1. Germline V gives CDR1 SGHNT, CDR2 YYREEE (reference sequence). The V and J ends lost 5 bases and 0 bases, in that order; junction bases with no gene match: 8. This CDR3 comprises 16 residues.

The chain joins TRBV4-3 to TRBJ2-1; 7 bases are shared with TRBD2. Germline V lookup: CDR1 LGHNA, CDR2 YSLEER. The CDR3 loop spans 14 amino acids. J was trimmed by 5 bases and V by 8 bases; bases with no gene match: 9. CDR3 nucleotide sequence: TGCGCCAGCGGATCGGGACTAACCCACAATGAGCAGTTCTTC. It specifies CASGSGLTHNEQFF.

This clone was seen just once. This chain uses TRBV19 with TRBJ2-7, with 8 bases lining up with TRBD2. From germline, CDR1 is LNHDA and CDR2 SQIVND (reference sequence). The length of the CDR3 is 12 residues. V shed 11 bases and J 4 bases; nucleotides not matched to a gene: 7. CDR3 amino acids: CASGTSFYEQYF. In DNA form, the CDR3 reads TGTGCCTCCGGGACTAGTTTTTACGAGCAGTACTTC.

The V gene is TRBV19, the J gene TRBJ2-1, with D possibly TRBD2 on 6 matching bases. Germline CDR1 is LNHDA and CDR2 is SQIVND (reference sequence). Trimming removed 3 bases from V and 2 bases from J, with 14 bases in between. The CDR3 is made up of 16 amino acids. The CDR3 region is CASSIRDGGTYNEQFF. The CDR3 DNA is TGTGCCAGTAGTATTAGGGACGGGGGAACCTACAATGAGCAGTTCTTC.

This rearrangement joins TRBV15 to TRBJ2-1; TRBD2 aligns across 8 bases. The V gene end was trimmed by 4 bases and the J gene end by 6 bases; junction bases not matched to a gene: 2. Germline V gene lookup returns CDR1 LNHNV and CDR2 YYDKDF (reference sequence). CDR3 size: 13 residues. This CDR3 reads CATSTTSGNEQFF. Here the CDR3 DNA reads TGTGCCACCAGCACCACTAGCGGCAATGAGCAGTTCTTC.

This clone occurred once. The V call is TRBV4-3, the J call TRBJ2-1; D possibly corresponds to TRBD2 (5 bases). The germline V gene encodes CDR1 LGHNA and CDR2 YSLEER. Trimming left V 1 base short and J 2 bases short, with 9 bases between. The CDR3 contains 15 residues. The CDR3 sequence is CASSQAGSAYNEQFF. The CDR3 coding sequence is TGCGCCAGCAGCCAAGCGGGGAGTGCCTACAATGAGCAGTTCTTC.